The source of this TCR beta chain is a study of blood T cell repertoires in COVID-19. Study-level information: Spain, Italy and the United States supplied samples that represented acute and convalescent COVID-19. T cells, B-cell-depleted T cells, or PBMCs supplied cDNA or gDNA.

Germline-derived CDR1 and CDR2 are SGHRS and YFSETQ. This CDR3 region has 14 residues. V was pared by 0 bases and J by 0 bases, with 7 bases between. Study processing details: From reference gene primer amplification, estimates of nucleated cell counts were derived. Here immunoSEQ multiplex PCR was the method, and the copy in TCRdb shows in-frame clones only, minus some. That table gives V, J and clone size, and the DNA gave D and trimming. The sample lists approximately 450,000 clones; 85% to 90% were seen once. The receptor's source is a woman aged 25 to 39 with acute or convalescent COVID-19. Source material: peripheral blood. V and J are TRBV5-1 and TRBJ2-7; unclear D gene. CDR3 sequence reads: CASSLVSNSYEQYF. In DNA, the CDR3 is TGCGCCAGCAGCTTGGTAAGCAACTCCTACGAGCAGTACTTC.